This TCR beta chain is from a study of blood T cell repertoires in COVID-19. Authors' data handling: For nucleated cells, counts were estimated from reference gene primer amplification. Generated by immunoSEQ multiplex PCR, the TCRdb table keeps only in-frame clones and is missing some. The DNA was the basis for D and trimming; V, J and clone size are from that table. The sample carries 250,000 to 300,000 clones, 70% to 90% recorded once. The sample taken for sequencing was peripheral blood. The clonotype was recovered from a man between 50 and 59 years old with active or convalescent COVID-19.

The CDR3 sequence is CASSPDRGGEGYTF. CDR3 in DNA: TGCGCCAGCAGCCCGGACAGGGGTGGTGAGGGCTACACCTTC. This chain joins TRBV5-1 and TRBJ1-2; 9 bases align to TRBD1. Germline V gives CDR1 SGHRS, CDR2 YFSETQ. V dropped 4 bases and J dropped 8; count of bases not matched to a gene: 9. CDR3 size: 14 residues.